One sample yielded the 3 T cell receptor beta chains listed below, sequenced in a study of T cell clonality in common variable immunodeficiency. This table comes from immunoSEQ multiplex PCR, and its TCRdb copy is limited to in-frame clones, with some not included. Captured here are about 50,000 clones, none seen once; the top ten comprise 2% to 2.5%. The sequenced material came from peripheral blood mononuclear cells. Source of these receptors: a person aged 18-69 years in good health.

This clone was found many times. The CDR3 is CASSLEGTSYEQYF. The sequenced CDR3 bases are TGTGCCAGCAGCTTAGAGGGGACAAGCTACGAG. The genes are TRBV7-9 and TRBJ2-7; TRBD1 might be the D (6 bases). The DNA ends 3 residues before the CDR3 does, and the rest of the CDR3 is filled in from the germline J gene. The V end lost 1 base, the J end lost 3 bases, and 10 bases lay between the germline ends. Germline V gene lookup returns CDR1 SEHNR and CDR2 FQNEAQ (reference sequence). The CDR3 totals 14 residues.

This clone occurred many times. The missing CDR3 end, 3 residues past where the read stops, is filled in from the germline J gene. The chain joins TRBV7-3 to TRBJ2-1; no firm D call. This CDR3 has 15 amino acids. Germline loops: CDR1 SGHTA, CDR2 FQGTGA. Trimming took 2 bases from V and 2 from J, leaving 10 bases between them. Incomplete CDR3 DNA: TGTGCCAGCAGCTTATTGGTAGGGCCCTACAATGAG. This gives the protein CASSLLVGPYNE. The complete CDR3 sequence is CASSLLVGPYNEQFF. The whole variable domain, filled in from reference TRBV7-3 and TRBJ2-1, reads GAGVSQTPSNKVTEKGKYVELRCDPISGHTALYWYRQSLGQGPEFLIYFQGTGAADDSGLPNDRFFAVRPEGSVSTLKIQRTERGDSAVYLCASSLLVGPYNEQFFGPGTRLTVL.

Comment on this clone: From the germline J gene comes the end of the CDR3, since the read stops 3 residues before it. The chain has TRBV7-2 and TRBJ1-3, with D maybe TRBD1 (5 bases). V dropped 5 bases and J dropped 0 bases, with 8 bases sitting between them. Germline CDR1 reads SGHTA; CDR2 reads FQGNSA. CDR3 length: 14 amino acids. Partial CDR3 DNA: TGTGCCAGCAGCACCAGGGTCTCTGGAAACACC. Encoded protein: CASSTRVSGNT. The full CDR3 reads CASSTRVSGNTIYF.